A single sample gave rise to the 22 T cell receptor beta chains below, sequenced in a study of shared clonotypes between healthy human individuals. TCRdb's copy holds only in-frame clones and misses some; the assay was immunoSEQ multiplex PCR. The sample has roughly 530,000 clones; 95% to 97% are singletons. The source material was naive CD4+ T cells sorted from blood. As for subset: CD45RA+ positively selected. These receptor sequences come from a woman aged 25-40 years in good health.

The rearrangement links TRBV19 to TRBJ2-3; D remains ambiguous. The CDR3 runs to 15 residues. The germline V gene encodes CDR1 LNHDA and CDR2 SQIVND (reference sequence). V was trimmed by 9 bases and J by 2 bases, leaving 18 bases between them. CDR3: CASNAPNGPTDTQYF. CDR3 DNA: TGTGCCAGCAACGCCCCGAACGGCCCCACAGATACGCAGTATTTT.

The genes are TRBV10-3 and TRBJ1-1; 8 bases agree with TRBD1. The CDR3 runs 15 residues. Looked up from germline, CDR1 is ENHRY and CDR2 is SYGVKD. Trimming at V came to 3 bases and at J to 1 base, leaving 4 bases not matched to a gene. The CDR3 protein is CAISDRGQGNTEAFF. CDR3 bases: TGTGCCATCAGTGATAGAGGACAGGGGAACACTGAAGCTTTCTTT.

The chain carries TRBV7-2 and TRBJ2-7; D ambiguous. This CDR3 has 14 amino acids. The V end was cut by 3 bases, the J end by 0 bases, with 9 bases between. Germline V gene sequence: CDR1 SGHTA, CDR2 FQGNSA. CDR3 loop: CASSFFQSSYEQYF. In DNA, the CDR3 is TGTGCCAGCAGCTTTTTTCAGAGCTCCTACGAGCAGTACTTC.

The chain combines TRBV28 with TRBJ2-5, with 12 bases fitting TRBD2. Germline-derived CDR1 and CDR2 are MDHEN and SYDVKM. CDR3 size: 15 residues. Trimming removed 5 bases from V and 2 bases from J; junction bases left unmatched: 3. CDR3 sequence reads: CASSPGLAGQETQYF. CDR3 coding DNA: TGTGCCAGCAGTCCCGGACTAGCGGGGCAAGAGACCCAGTACTTC.

This chain links TRBV2 with TRBJ2-7; 7 nucleotides line up with TRBD1. V gave up 11 bases and J gave up 3 bases; unmatched junction bases: 4. Germline CDR1 is SNHLY and CDR2 is FYNNEI. The CDR3 is made up of 11 amino acids. The CDR3 nucleotides are TGTGCCGGGCGACAGGGCTACGAGCAGTACTTC. It is translated as CAGRQGYEQYF.

The chain uses TRBV4-2 and TRBJ1-5; 10 bases line up with TRBD1. The germline gives CDR1 LGHNA, CDR2 YNFKEQ. Trimming at V came to 1 base and at J to 6 bases, leaving 6 bases not matched to a gene. There are 16 residues in the CDR3. For the CDR3, the DNA is TGTGCCAGCAGCCAAGCACTGACAGGGGGCTTTCAGCCCCAGCATTTT. It yields the protein CASSQALTGGFQPQHF.

The genes are TRBV6-5 and TRBJ2-7; 8 nucleotides line up with TRBD2. The CDR3 is 12 amino acids. Trimming took 4 bases from V and 13 from J; bases not matched to a gene: 9. Per the germline V gene, CDR1 is MNHEY and CDR2 is SVGAGI. CDR3 in DNA: TGTGCCAGCAGTTCCCCGGGGGGGAGGGCATACTTC. Its protein product is CASSSPGGRAYF.

This rearrangement joins TRBV11-2 to TRBJ1-2; 7 positions match TRBD1. From germline, CDR1 is SGHAT and CDR2 FQNNGV. This CDR3 is 14 amino acids long. Losses at the gene ends were 6 bases for V and 2 bases for J; bases not matched to a gene: 6. CDR3 nucleotides: TGTGCCAGCAGACCACTACAGGGGAACTATGGCTACACCTTC. The encoded protein is CASRPLQGNYGYTF.

The chain employs TRBV25-1 and TRBJ2-5, with 11 bases aligning to TRBD1. The J call may not be correct, given that the DNA end is closer to TRBJ2-7. The CDR3 has 15 amino acids. Germline CDR1 is MGHDK and CDR2 is SYGVNS. Here the CDR3 DNA reads TGTGCCAGCAGTGACGGGACAGGGGGCTCCTACGAGCAGTACTTC. Its translation is CASSDGTGGSYEQYF.

In the case of this clone: The identical CDR3 is also encoded by other nucleotide sequences in the sample. This chain connects TRBV5-6 to TRBJ1-1; 11 nucleotides match TRBD1. CDR1 is SGHDT, CDR2 YYEEEE, per germline. V dropped 0 bases and J dropped 5; count of bases not matched to a gene: 0. The CDR3 runs to 14 residues. The DNA of the CDR3 is TGTGCCAGCAGCTTGGGGGACAGGGGGACTGAAGCTTTCTTT. Translating it yields CASSLGDRGTEAFF. Full variable domain (outside the CDR3, taken from reference TRBV5-6 and TRBJ1-1): DAGVTQSPTHLIKTRGQQVTLRCSPKSGHDTVSWYQQALGQGPQFIFQYYEEEERQRGNFPDRFSGHQFPNYSSELNVNALLLGDSALYLCASSLGDRGTEAFFGQGTRLTVV.

V usage is TRBV6-6 and J usage is TRBJ1-5; possibly TRBD1 for D (5 bases). The V and J ends lost 7 bases and 5 bases respectively, with 9 bases between them. CDR1 and CDR2 from the germline V gene are MNHNY and SVGAGI (reference sequence). The CDR3 spans 12 residues. The CDR3 nucleotides read TGTGCCAGCAAGGGGTCCGATCAGCCCCAGCATTTT. Translated, it gives CASKGSDQPQHF.

The chain uses TRBV14 and TRBJ1-6; maybe TRBD1 (5 bases). The CDR3 has 13 residues. Germline V gene lookup returns CDR1 SGHDN and CDR2 FVKESK. Trimming took 4 bases from V and 10 from J, leaving 11 bases between them. CDR3 sequence (DNA): TGTGCCAGCAGCCGACTAGGGGAATCACCCCTCCACTTT. It codes for CASSRLGESPLHF.

This CDR3 is CASSSYTEAFF. In nucleotides, the CDR3 is TGTGCCAGCAGTTCCTACACTGAAGCTTTCTTT. This chain links TRBV28 with TRBJ1-1; D gene ambiguous. Trimming took off 4 bases at V and 3 bases at J, with 3 bases between the two ends. The CDR3 is made up of 11 amino acids. CDR1 MDHEN and CDR2 SYDVKM come from the germline V gene. Full variable domain (outside the CDR3, taken from reference TRBV28 and TRBJ1-1): DVKVTQSSRYLVKRTGEKVFLECVQDMDHENMFWYRQDPGLGLRLIYFSYDVKMKEKGDIPEGYSVSREKKERFSLILESASTNQTSMYLCASSSYTEAFFGQGTRLTVV.

The chain links TRBV30 to TRBJ2-2; no definite D call. The CDR3 is 16 residues long. In germline, CDR1 is GTSNPN, CDR2 SVGIG (reference sequence). V lost 0 bases and J lost 6, with 17 bases in between. CDR3 sequence (DNA): TGTGCCTGGAGTGTAAGTTTAACGGGTTCCGCCGGGGAGCTGTTTTTT. It specifies CAWSVSLTGSAGELFF.

The chain has TRBV6-6 and TRBJ2-5; TRBD2 matches at 7 bases. The DNA end is more similar to TRBJ2-7, so the J call may be wrong. The CDR3 loop spans 14 amino acids. The V gene's germline CDR1 is MNHNY and CDR2 SVGAGI (reference sequence). The CDR3 DNA reads as TGTGCCAGCAGTTGGGAGGGCCGAGGACTCGAGCAGTACTTC. It yields the protein CASSWEGRGLEQYF.

This clone was seen a single time. The gene calls are TRBV7-2 and TRBJ1-4, with D perhaps TRBD1 (5 bases). V lost 5 bases to trimming and J lost 5 bases, with 15 bases between them. The CDR3 runs 15 residues. Per the germline V gene, CDR1 is SGHTA and CDR2 is FQGNSA. The chain's CDR3 is CASSLDGGGNEKLFF. The CDR3 DNA sequence: TGTGCCAGCAGCCTAGACGGGGGAGGCAATGAAAAACTGTTTTTT.

The V call is TRBV6-1, the J call TRBJ2-7, with D unclear. V dropped 0 bases and J dropped 0 bases, with 9 bases sitting between them. CDR3 length equals 15 residues. Germline V gives CDR1 MNHNS, CDR2 SASEGT. The CDR3 DNA reads as TGTGCCAGCAGTGAAGCCGGCAGGAGCTCCTACGAGCAGTACTTC. Translating gives CASSEAGRSSYEQYF.

Written as DNA, the CDR3 is TGTGCCAGCAGCTTGGGCGGGATGTCCTACAATGAGCAGTTCTTC. Protein: CASSLGGMSYNEQFF. The rearrangement links TRBV5-6 to TRBJ2-1; D may be TRBD2 (6 bases). This CDR3 has 15 residues. Germline CDR1 reads SGHDT; CDR2 reads YYEEEE. The ends were cut back, 0 bases at V and 1 base at J, with 8 bases in the middle.

The gene calls are TRBV19 and TRBJ1-5; possible D gene TRBD1, 6 bases. The CDR3 length is 12 residues. The V and J ends lost 5 bases and 9 bases respectively, with 11 bases between them. Germline V lookup: CDR1 LNHDA, CDR2 SQIVND (reference sequence). The CDR3 sequence: CASSPGDSPQHF. The DNA for the CDR3 is TGTGCCAGTAGTCCAGGGGATTCGCCCCAGCATTTT.

The gene calls are TRBV28 and TRBJ1-4; D is perhaps TRBD1 (5 bases). This CDR3 contains 15 residues. Looked up from germline, CDR1 is MDHEN and CDR2 is SYDVKM. V was shortened by 1 base and J by 4 bases, with 10 bases between the two germline ends. The CDR3 is CASSLSGLSNEKLFF. For the CDR3, the DNA is TGTGCCAGCAGTTTATCGGGACTGAGTAATGAAAAACTGTTTTTT.

V usage is TRBV27 and J usage is TRBJ2-2, with D perhaps being TRBD1 or TRBD2 (5 bases each). Germline V lookup: CDR1 MNHEY, CDR2 SMNVEV (reference sequence). The CDR3 covers 16 residues. The V end was cut by 8 bases, the J end by 1 base, with 17 bases between. CDR3 nucleotide sequence: TGTGCCAGCGGGACCCCCGGACGGGGGAACACCGGGGAGCTGTTTTTT. Amino acid sequence: CASGTPGRGNTGELFF.

The genes are TRBV6-6 and TRBJ2-7; D is unresolved. This CDR3 has 11 amino acids. V was cut by 5 bases and J by 6 bases, with 8 bases left in between. In germline, CDR1 is MNHNY, CDR2 SVGAGI (reference sequence). CDR3 DNA sequence: TGTGCCAGCAGTGGCATCGGCGAGCAGTACTTC. It yields the protein CASSGIGEQYF.